This T cell receptor beta chain came from a study of Graves' ophthalmopathy and Graves' hyperthyroidism. This CDR3 spans 11 amino acids. Germline V CDR1 and CDR2: SNHLY, FYNNEI. Between the trimmed V and J ends, which lost 4 bases and 5 bases, there was a span of 5 bases. Study-wide points: The model predicted progression of ophthalmopathy with a sensitivity of approximately 68%, and its specificity was 72% to 80%.

With regard to this clonotype: The target antigen is unknown. This clone may be a read error of a much larger clone one base away.

Stable hyperthyroidism meant no progression to ophthalmopathy within 18 months of follow-up. RNA served as the template for amplifying TCR beta CDR3 regions. The authors performed first-round RT-PCR with HTBI primers and then a second-round multiplex PCR. TCRdb itself ran the multiplex PCR reads through MiXCR, one entry per CDR3 protein. The sample has hundreds of thousands of distinct CDR3 sequences; under 25% are singletons. J is TRBJ1-2 and V is TRBV2; D not certain. Source material: peripheral blood. This receptor was identified in a woman younger than 35 with stable Graves' hyperthyroidism. The CDR3 bases are TGTGCCAGCAGTGCAGAGTATGGCTACACCTTC. Protein sequence: CASSAEYGYTF.